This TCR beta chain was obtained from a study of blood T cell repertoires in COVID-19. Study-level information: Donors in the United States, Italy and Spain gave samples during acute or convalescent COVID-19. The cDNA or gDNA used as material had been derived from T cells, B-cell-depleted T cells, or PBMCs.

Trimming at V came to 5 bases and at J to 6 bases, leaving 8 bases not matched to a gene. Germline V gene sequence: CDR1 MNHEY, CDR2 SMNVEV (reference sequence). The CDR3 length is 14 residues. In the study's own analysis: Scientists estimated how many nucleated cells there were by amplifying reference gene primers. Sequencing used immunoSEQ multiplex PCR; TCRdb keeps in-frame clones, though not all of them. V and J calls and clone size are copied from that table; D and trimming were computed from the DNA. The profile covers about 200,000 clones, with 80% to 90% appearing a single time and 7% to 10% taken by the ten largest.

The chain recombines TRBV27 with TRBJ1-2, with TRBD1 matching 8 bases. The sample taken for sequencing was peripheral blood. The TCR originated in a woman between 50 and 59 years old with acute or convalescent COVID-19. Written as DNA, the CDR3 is TGTGCCAGCAGTACAACAGGGGGATGGGATGGCTACACCTTC. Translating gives CASSTTGGWDGYTF.